The 26 T cell receptor beta chains listed next were all sequenced from one sample in a study of OX40 agonist ivuxolimab in advanced cancers. Method: immunoSEQ multiplex PCR; TCRdb's copy keeps in-frame clones and lacks some. The data contain about 61,000 clones, roughly four fifths of them singletons. Specimen: CD4+ or CD8+ T cells sorted from blood, collected in a trial of the OX40 agonist ivuxolimab. These receptors were collected from an adult with an advanced solid tumor such as melanoma, head and neck, liver or kidney cancer.

The chain joins TRBV19 to TRBJ2-5, with D perhaps matching TRBD1 (5 bases). With 3 bases removed from V and 7 bases from J, the gap between germline ends came to 18 bases. The CDR3 loop spans 15 amino acids. Germline V gives CDR1 LNHDA, CDR2 SQIVND (reference sequence). The CDR3 is CASSIELGVRATQYF. The CDR3 DNA follows: TGTGCCAGTAGTATTGAGTTAGGGGTTAGGGCGACCCAGTACTTC.

The chain joins TRBV5-4 to TRBJ1-2; D might be TRBD1 (5 bases). Between the trimmed V and J ends, which lost 3 bases and 2 bases, there was a span of 8 bases. CDR1 is SGHNT and CDR2 is YYREEE in the germline V gene (reference sequence). CDR3 size: 13 residues. CDR3 in DNA: TGTGCCAGCAGCTCGACAGCCAACTATGGCTACACCTTC. Residues: CASSSTANYGYTF.

The chain joins TRBV5-1 to TRBJ1-1; D gene unclear. The CDR3 is 14 residues long. Germline CDR1 SGHRS, CDR2 YFSETQ. Trimming shortened V by 1 base and J by 4 bases, and 11 bases separated the two germline ends. Here the CDR3 DNA reads TGCGCCAGCAGCTTGTCCCCGTCAGCCACTGAAGCTTTCTTT. Its protein is CASSLSPSATEAFF.

This chain connects TRBV5-8 to TRBJ1-4, with TRBD1 matching 9 bases. Germline-derived CDR1 and CDR2 are SGHTS and YDEGEE. The CDR3 sequence is 16 residues long. J gave up 8 bases and V 4 bases, and 12 bases lay outside the gene matches. The CDR3 sequence: CASSPGRTGEGEKLFF. The CDR3 DNA sequence: TGTGCCAGCAGCCCGGGCCGGACAGGGGAAGGGGAAAAACTGTTTTTT.

This rearrangement joins TRBV5-5 to TRBJ2-5; the D is unclear. The CDR3 contains 16 residues. The germline V gene encodes CDR1 SGHKS and CDR2 YYEKEE (reference sequence). V was trimmed by 2 bases and J by 2 bases, leaving 16 bases between them. The CDR3 DNA follows: TGTGCCAGCAGCTTAGGCGTTGACCCATTGCAAGAGACCCAGTACTTC. It is translated as CASSLGVDPLQETQYF.

The J gene is TRBJ1-5, the V gene TRBV5-1; maybe TRBD1 (6 bases). The CDR3 is made up of 18 amino acids. V was shortened by 0 bases and J by 0 bases, with 16 bases between the two germline ends. Germline lookup yields CDR1 SGHRS and CDR2 YFSETQ. CDR3 in DNA: TGCGCCAGCAGCTTGGTTCCGACAGGCTCCTATAGCAATCAGCCCCAGCATTTT. The encoded protein is CASSLVPTGSYSNQPQHF. The full variable domain, in which reference TRBV5-1 and TRBJ1-5 provide the parts outside the CDR3, is KAGVTQTPRYLIKTRGQQVTLSCSPISGHRSVSWYQQTPGQGLQFLFEYFSETQRNKGNFPGRFSGRQFSNSRSEMNVSTLELGDSALYLCASSLVPTGSYSNQPQHFGDGTRLSIL.

The chain combines TRBV7-2 with TRBJ2-5; 9 nucleotides line up with TRBD1. Looked up from germline, CDR1 is SGHTA and CDR2 is FQGNSA. The CDR3 has 17 amino acids. The ends lost 5 bases at V and 4 bases at J; junction bases unmatched: 14. The CDR3 DNA is TGTGCCAGCAGCCTCGGGCGGGGACAGGGACATCGAGAGACCCAGTACTTC. It yields the protein CASSLGRGQGHRETQYF.

The J gene is TRBJ2-7, the V gene TRBV7-9, with no clear D. This CDR3 has 15 residues. Germline V gene sequence: CDR1 SEHNR, CDR2 FQNEAQ (reference sequence). V was cut by 5 bases and J by 2 bases, with 16 bases left in between. CDR3 DNA sequence: TGTGCCAGCAGCCCGAACGCGACGGTGACCTACGAGCAGTACTTC. Translated: CASSPNATVTYEQYF. The full variable domain, in which reference TRBV7-9 and TRBJ2-7 provide the parts outside the CDR3, is DTGVSQNPRHKITKRGQNVTFRCDPISEHNRLYWYRQTLGQGPEFLTYFQNEAQLEKSRLLSDRFSAERPKGSFSTLEIQRTEQGDSAMYLCASSPNATVTYEQYFGPGTRLTVT.

The V gene is TRBV5-6, the J gene TRBJ2-5; TRBD1 is a possible D gene (7 bases). The CDR3 is 14 residues long. Trimming left V 3 bases short and J 7 bases short, with 16 bases between. Germline values: CDR1 SGHDT, CDR2 YYEEEE. Written as DNA, the CDR3 is TGTGCCAGCAGCTCTCGACAGGGAGGTTGGACCCAGTACTTC. Translating it yields CASSSRQGGWTQYF.

The genes are TRBV5-8 and TRBJ2-7, with D perhaps given as TRBD1 or TRBD2 (5 bases each). The V end lost 5 bases, the J end lost 3 bases, and 15 bases lay between the germline ends. Germline CDR1 and CDR2: SGHTS and YDEGEE. This CDR3 is built from 14 residues. The CDR3 loop reads CASRKGPSYYEQYF. For the CDR3, the DNA is TGTGCCAGCAGAAAGGGACCGTCTTACTACGAGCAGTACTTC.

This rearrangement joins TRBV18 to TRBJ2-7, with D possibly being TRBD2 (7 bases). From germline, CDR1 is KGHSH and CDR2 LQKENI. The CDR3 contains 14 residues. Trimming took off 6 bases at V and 0 bases at J, with 12 bases between the two ends. CDR3 DNA sequence: TGTGCCAGCTCCCGCGGGGGCCCCTCCTACGAGCAGTACTTC. Translated: CASSRGGPSYEQYF.

This clone was seen just once. CDR3 bases: TGTGCCAGCAGGTACCCATCTACAGATACGCAGTATTTT. This sequence encodes CASRYPSTDTQYF. The rearrangement links TRBV6-5 to TRBJ2-3; D unclear. V was trimmed by 6 bases and J by 3 bases, leaving 10 bases between them. Germline V gene data show CDR1 as MNHEY and CDR2 as SVGAGI. This CDR3 spans 13 amino acids.

The chain joins TRBV7-2 to TRBJ1-1; 11 positions match TRBD1. The V segment lost 5 bases and the J segment 4 bases; nucleotides outside the gene matches: 3. CDR1 and CDR2 (germline): SGHTA, FQGNSA. The CDR3 has 14 residues. The CDR3 nucleotides read TGTGCCAGCAGCGGACAGGGGGCGAGCACTGAAGCTTTCTTT. Protein sequence: CASSGQGASTEAFF. Using reference TRBV7-2 and TRBJ1-1 for the parts outside the CDR3, the full variable domain is GAGVSQSPSNKVTEKGKDVELRCDPISGHTALYWYRQSLGQGLEFLIYFQGNSAPDKSGLPSDRFSAERTGGSVSTLTIQRTQQEDSAVYLCASSGQGASTEAFFGQGTRLTVV.

V and J are TRBV28 and TRBJ2-1; 8 bases match TRBD1. Germline lookup yields CDR1 MDHEN and CDR2 SYDVKM. The CDR3 is 14 residues long. J gave up 5 bases and V 7 bases, and 7 bases lay outside the gene matches. CDR3 region: CASTPTGVNNEQFF. The CDR3 DNA sequence: TGTGCCAGCACCCCGACAGGGGTAAACAATGAGCAGTTCTTC.

V usage is TRBV7-9 and J usage is TRBJ1-2; D not resolved. The CDR3 has 14 amino acids. V lost 1 base and J lost 6, with 12 bases in between. Germline loops: CDR1 SEHNR, CDR2 FQNEAQ (reference sequence). CDR3 residues: CASSLGVNNDGYTF. CDR3 coding DNA: TGTGCCAGCAGCTTAGGGGTTAATAATGATGGCTACACCTTC. Supplemented by reference TRBV7-9 and TRBJ1-2, the full variable domain reads DTGVSQNPRHKITKRGQNVTFRCDPISEHNRLYWYRQTLGQGPEFLTYFQNEAQLEKSRLLSDRFSAERPKGSFSTLEIQRTEQGDSAMYLCASSLGVNNDGYTFGSGTRLTVV.

The genes are TRBV6-5 and TRBJ2-2; 11 bases map to TRBD1. Germline lookup yields CDR1 MNHEY and CDR2 SVGAGI. The CDR3 length is 15 residues. Trimming at V came to 6 bases and at J to 4 bases, leaving 4 bases not matched to a gene. The CDR3 sequence: CASRGQGEGTGELFF. The CDR3 DNA follows: TGTGCCAGCAGGGGACAGGGGGAGGGCACCGGGGAGCTGTTTTTT.

The gene calls are TRBV11-2 and TRBJ2-3; 8 positions agree with TRBD1. CDR3 length: 15 residues. V lost 1 base and J lost 6; bases outside the gene matches: 6. Germline CDR1 is SGHAT and CDR2 is FQNNGV. DNA for the CDR3: TGTGCCAGCAGCTTAGGGACAGGGCTTGGGGATACGCAGTATTTT. Translated: CASSLGTGLGDTQYF. Based on the CDR3 plus reference TRBV11-2 and TRBJ2-3, the full variable domain is EAGVAQSPRYKIIEKRQSVAFWCNPISGHATLYWYQQILGQGPKLLIQFQNNGVVDDSQLPKDRFSAERLKGVDSTLKIQPAKLEDSAVYLCASSLGTGLGDTQYFGPGTRLTVL.

The J gene is TRBJ2-5, the V gene TRBV28; no firm D call. CDR3 size: 12 residues. The germline V gene encodes CDR1 MDHEN and CDR2 SYDVKM. Trimming took 2 bases from V and 6 from J, leaving 7 bases between them. CDR3 DNA sequence: TGTGCCAGCAGTTTACAGGCACAGACCCAGTACTTC. Translated: CASSLQAQTQYF.

This clone has only a few counts. V and J are TRBV2 and TRBJ2-1; no clear D. The V gene's germline CDR1 is SNHLY and CDR2 FYNNEI. Trimming took off 6 bases at V and 7 bases at J, with 7 bases between the two ends. The CDR3 covers 11 residues. The CDR3 coding sequence is TGTGCCAGCAGCCAGTTTAATGAGCAGTTCTTC. This encodes CASSQFNEQFF.

The chain recombines TRBV4-1 with TRBJ1-5, with a weak D call TRBD1 (5 bases). This CDR3 is built from 17 residues. CDR1 is MGHRA and CDR2 is YSYEKL in the germline V gene. V was pared by 5 bases and J by 2 bases, with 19 bases between. The CDR3: CASSSGPTGSGNQPQHF. CDR3 sequence (DNA): TGCGCCAGCAGCTCAGGCCCTACAGGATCAGGCAATCAGCCCCAGCATTTT.

The chain joins TRBV7-8 to TRBJ2-7; tentative D call: TRBD2 (7 bases). This CDR3 has 14 residues. Trimming shortened V by 5 bases and J by 2 bases, and 13 bases separated the two germline ends. CDR1 and CDR2 (germline): SGHVS, FQNEAQ. DNA for the CDR3: TGTGCCAGCAGCCCTACGGGGGGCACCTACGAGCAGTACTTC. It translates to CASSPTGGTYEQYF.

The V and J genes are TRBV5-6 and TRBJ2-3, with D unresolved. CDR1 SGHDT and CDR2 YYEEEE come from the germline V gene. Trimming took 4 bases from V and 4 from J, leaving 16 bases between them. The CDR3 contains 15 residues. CDR3 protein: CASSPIGATADTQYF. CDR3 nucleotide sequence: TGTGCCAGCAGCCCGATTGGAGCGACCGCAGATACGCAGTATTTT. The entire variable domain, with the rest obtained from reference TRBV5-6 and TRBJ2-3, is as follows: DAGVTQSPTHLIKTRGQQVTLRCSPKSGHDTVSWYQQALGQGPQFIFQYYEEEERQRGNFPDRFSGHQFPNYSSELNVNALLLGDSALYLCASSPIGATADTQYFGPGTRLTVL.

V gene TRBV19 combines with J gene TRBJ1-2; TRBD1 might be the D (5 bases). The CDR3 is made up of 14 amino acids. Trimming removed 4 bases at V and 0 bases at J, with 9 bases between. Germline lookup yields CDR1 LNHDA and CDR2 SQIVND (reference sequence). This CDR3 is CASSKTTANYGYTF. The CDR3 DNA sequence: TGTGCCAGTAGTAAAACGACAGCTAACTATGGCTACACCTTC. Using reference TRBV19 and TRBJ1-2 for the parts outside the CDR3, the full variable domain is DGGITQSPKYLFRKEGQNVTLSCEQNLNHDAMYWYRQDPGQGLRLIYYSQIVNDFQKGDIAEGYSVSREKKESFPLTVTSAQKNPTAFYLCASSKTTANYGYTFGSGTRLTVV.

On this clone itself: Germline is not matched at one junction end, which may reflect a read error. V usage is TRBV18 and J usage is TRBJ2-7, with TRBD1 matching over 10 bases. This CDR3 contains 15 residues. Looked up from germline, CDR1 is KGHSH and CDR2 is LQKENI. The CDR3 loop is CASSPVGQGSSEQYF. Written as DNA, the CDR3 is TGTGCCAGCTCACCTGTGGGACAGGGGTCCTCCGAGCAGTACTTC.

This chain links TRBV6-1 with TRBJ1-3; tentative D call: TRBD1 (5 bases). Trimming cost V 6 bases and J 5 bases, with 11 bases left between them. Germline V gene data show CDR1 as MNHNS and CDR2 as SASEGT. The CDR3 consists of 13 residues. CDR3 sequence (DNA): TGTGCCAGCAGCCAGGGTGGTAGAAACACCATATATTTT. Translated: CASSQGGRNTIYF.

V gene TRBV6-5 combines with J gene TRBJ1-1; D ambiguous. Germline assignment: CDR1 MNHEY and CDR2 SVGAGI. The CDR3 has 14 amino acids. Trimming removed 6 bases at V and 8 bases at J, with 19 bases between. CDR3 amino acids: CASSRRGPPLEAFF. The CDR3 nucleotides read TGTGCCAGCAGCCGAAGAGGGCCCCCGCTGGAAGCTTTCTTT.